Sequencing of this T cell receptor (beta chain) was carried out in a study of CD8 T cells in ankylosing spondylitis. Quantitative molecular-barcoded 5'-RACE generated the TCR beta libraries. Using its own MiXCR run on the 5' RACE reads, TCRdb lists one record per CDR3 protein. This repertoire shows just under 550,000 distinct CDR3 sequences, roughly an eighth found once; its top ten account for nearly 7%. Study observations and caveats: In synovial fluid and blood from reactive arthritis, some motif variants were previously reported. Fewer than 10 highly homologous variants formed a TCR beta motif that appeared characteristic of ankylosing spondylitis blood.

The ends were cut back, 3 bases at V and 3 bases at J, with 14 bases in the middle. This CDR3 has 15 amino acids. At least ten counts were recorded for this clonotype. Its specificity is unknown. The receptor was derived from a male donor with ankylosing spondylitis. The V gene is TRBV12-3 or TRBV12-4, the J gene TRBJ1-1; TRBD1 might be the D (5 bases). The sequenced material came from blood, either unsorted or a sorted T cell fraction (not recorded which). The CDR3 is CASSLGGRADTEAFF. CDR3 coding DNA: TGTGCCAGCAGTTTGGGGGGGAGAGCGGACACTGAAGCTTTCTTT.